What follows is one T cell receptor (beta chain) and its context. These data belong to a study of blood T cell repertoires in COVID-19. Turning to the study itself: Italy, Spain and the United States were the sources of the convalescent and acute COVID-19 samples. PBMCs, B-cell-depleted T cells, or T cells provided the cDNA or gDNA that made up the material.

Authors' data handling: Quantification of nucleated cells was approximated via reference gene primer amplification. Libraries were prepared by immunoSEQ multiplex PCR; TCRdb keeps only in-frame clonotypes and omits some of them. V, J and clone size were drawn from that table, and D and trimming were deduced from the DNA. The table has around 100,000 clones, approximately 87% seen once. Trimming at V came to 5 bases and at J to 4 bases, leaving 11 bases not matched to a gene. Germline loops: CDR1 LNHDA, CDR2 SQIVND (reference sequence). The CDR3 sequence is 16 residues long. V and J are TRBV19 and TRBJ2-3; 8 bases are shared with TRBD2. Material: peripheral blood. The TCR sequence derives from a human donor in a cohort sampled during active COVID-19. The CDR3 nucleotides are TGTGCCAGTAGTCCAACTCCGGGACTAGATGCAGATACGCAGTATTTT. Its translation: CASSPTPGLDADTQYF.